This T cell receptor (beta chain) was obtained from a study of T cell changes during pregnancy in multiple sclerosis. From germline, CDR1 is SGHTA and CDR2 FQGNSA. This CDR3 contains 15 residues. The V and J ends lost 1 base and 6 bases, in that order; junction bases with no gene match: 4. Only in-frame clones appear in the TCRdb table, and some are missing; sequencing was by immunoSEQ multiplex PCR. The sample includes about 69,000 clones, around nine tenths of them seen just once. The origin of this receptor is a female donor in good health, enrolled as a control in a pregnancy study. Material: CD4+ T cells from peripheral blood mononuclear cells, obtained in the third trimester of pregnancy. The chain recombines TRBV7-2 with TRBJ2-1; 9 bases line up with TRBD2. The CDR3 spells CASSLVSGGGNEQFF. As DNA, the CDR3 is TGTGCCAGCAGCTTAGTTAGCGGGGGAGGCAATGAGCAGTTCTTC.